This TCR beta chain was identified during a study of control samples from healthy donors and cancer patients. Germline lookup yields CDR1 MNHEY and CDR2 SVGAGI. The CDR3 sequence is 13 residues long. V lost 4 bases and J lost 6; bases outside the gene matches: 6. Generated by immunoSEQ multiplex PCR, the TCRdb table keeps only in-frame clones and is missing some. Of about 150,000 clones listed, approximately 90% are singletons. The TCR originated in a woman aged 25 to 45 in good health. The chain employs TRBV6-5 and TRBJ2-7; 7 bases match TRBD1. Sequenced material: blood. As DNA, the CDR3 is TGTGCCAGCAGTTCCCGGACAGGAGGCGAGCAGTACTTC. Translated: CASSSRTGGEQYF.